This T cell receptor beta chain was recovered during a study of shared clonotypes between healthy human individuals. Libraries were prepared by immunoSEQ multiplex PCR; TCRdb keeps only in-frame clonotypes and omits some of them. The data hold a few million clones, with approximately 95% observed a single time. Germline V lookup: CDR1 MGHRA, CDR2 YSYEKL. The CDR3 sequence is 16 residues long. V lost 0 bases to trimming and J lost 6 bases, with 15 bases between them. Sequenced input: naive CD4+ T cells from PBMCs. Subset defined: CD45RA+ positively selected. The receptor's source is a young man in good health. Some clones in this sample may be carry-over from other donors' samples. J is TRBJ2-1 and V is TRBV4-1; weak D call: TRBD1 (5 bases). CDR3 nucleotide sequence: TGCGCCAGCAGCCAAGATAAGGGGCCAGGTCGCAATGAGCAGTTCTTC. It translates to CASSQDKGPGRNEQFF.